The 7 T cell receptor beta chains below come from one sample, sequenced in a study of OX40 agonist ivuxolimab in advanced cancers. The assay was immunoSEQ multiplex PCR, and TCRdb's table has in-frame clones only and misses some. The repertoire holds 20,000 to 25,000 clones, with over 70% as singletons. Sequenced material: CD4+ or CD8+ T cells sorted from blood, taken in a trial of the OX40 agonist ivuxolimab. These TCRs come from an adult with an advanced solid tumor such as melanoma, head and neck, liver or kidney cancer.

The chain is built from TRBV5-6 and TRBJ2-3; D not certain. The V end was cut by 2 bases, the J end by 2 bases, with 12 bases between. Germline V lookup: CDR1 SGHDT, CDR2 YYEEEE. The CDR3 runs 15 residues. DNA of the CDR3: TGTGCCAGCAGCTTAGCGCGGCCCCCCACAGATACGCAGTATTTT. As protein: CASSLARPPTDTQYF.

This chain links TRBV6-4 with TRBJ2-2; D is ambiguous. Germline values: CDR1 MRHNA, CDR2 SNTAGT. Between the trimmed V and J ends, which lost 3 bases and 5 bases, there was a span of 4 bases. The CDR3 is 12 amino acids. CDR3 protein: CASSEGTGELFF. For the CDR3, the DNA is TGTGCCAGCAGTGAGGGGACCGGGGAGCTGTTTTTT.

V gene TRBV7-9 combines with J gene TRBJ2-7; the match to TRBD1 covers 10 bases. V dropped 4 bases and J dropped 5; count of bases not matched to a gene: 5. The CDR3 extends over 14 amino acids. CDR1 SEHNR and CDR2 FQNEAQ come from the germline V gene (reference sequence). In DNA, the CDR3 is TGTGCCAGCAGCTCGGACAGGGGGTTCCACGAGCAGTACTTC. It yields the protein CASSSDRGFHEQYF.

The gene calls are TRBV4-1 and TRBJ2-7; 10 bases align to TRBD1. Germline-derived CDR1 and CDR2 are MGHRA and YSYEKL. The CDR3 totals 15 residues. V was pared by 2 bases and J by 4 bases, with 5 bases of the junction left unmatched. This CDR3 reads CASSQRDRGGYEQYF. In DNA form, the CDR3 reads TGCGCCAGCAGCCAAAGGGACAGGGGAGGATACGAGCAGTACTTC.

V usage is TRBV7-9 and J usage is TRBJ2-7; no clear D. V was clipped by 1 base and J by 4 bases, with 8 bases between them. The CDR3 contains 13 residues. The V gene's germline CDR1 is SEHNR and CDR2 FQNEAQ (reference sequence). The CDR3 here is CASSLGSRYEQYF. The CDR3 bases are TGTGCCAGCAGCTTAGGGTCCCGATACGAGCAGTACTTC.

The rearrangement links TRBV7-2 to TRBJ2-7; D is tentatively TRBD1 or TRBD2 (5 bases each). Trimming removed 1 base at V and 2 bases at J, with 15 bases between. CDR3 length: 16 residues. Germline values: CDR1 SGHTA, CDR2 FQGNSA. The CDR3 DNA reads TGTGCCAGCAGCTTAGTGGTTGGGGGTTGGGCCTACGAGCAGTACTTC. This sequence encodes CASSLVVGGWAYEQYF.

The chain uses TRBV29-1 and TRBJ2-7; 10 positions agree with TRBD1. The length of the CDR3 is 15 residues. With V trimmed by 0 bases and J by 5 bases, 7 bases remained unmatched. The V gene's germline CDR1 is SQVTM and CDR2 ANQGSEA. The CDR3 nucleotides are TGCAGCGTTGAAGAAGGGGGGACAGGGGTTGACGAGCAGTACTTC. Amino acid sequence: CSVEEGGTGVDEQYF.